This entry lists 10 T cell receptor beta chains sequenced from one sample in a study of blood T cell repertoires in COVID-19. The protocol was immunoSEQ multiplex PCR, while the TCRdb copy is restricted to in-frame clones and leaves out a portion. The sample comprises about 80,000 clones, 88% of which are singletons, and about 7% rests with the top ten. Source material: peripheral blood. These receptors were taken from a woman older than 75 with acute or convalescent COVID-19.

The chain uses TRBV3-1 (or the pseudogene TRBV3-2) and TRBJ1-3; possibly TRBD1 for D (5 bases). The V gene's germline CDR1 is LGHDT and CDR2 YNNKEL (reference sequence). Trimming stripped 0 bases from V and 0 bases from J, with 12 bases between. This CDR3 is 17 amino acids long. CDR3 DNA: TGTGCCAGCAGCCAAGAAAGGGCCAGGGACTCTGGAAACACCATATATTTT. The encoded protein is CASSQERARDSGNTIYF.

The chain employs TRBV11-2 and TRBJ2-7, with 8 positions matching TRBD2. This CDR3 spans 14 amino acids. Germline-derived CDR1 and CDR2 are SGHAT and FQNNGV. V shed 6 bases, J shed 3 bases, and the junction held 7 bases outside the gene matches. CDR3 amino acids: CASSPSGLFYEQYF. DNA of the CDR3: TGTGCCAGCAGTCCTAGCGGGCTTTTCTACGAGCAGTACTTC.

This clone was found once. The V call is TRBV6-5, the J call TRBJ2-1; 7 nucleotides match TRBD1. Unmatched junction bases numbered 14, after V lost 5 bases and J lost 16 bases. CDR3 size: 13 residues. Germline V gives CDR1 MNHEY, CDR2 SVGAGI. The CDR3 loop is CASSPGTGAIGFF. Here the CDR3 DNA reads TGTGCCAGCAGTCCTGGAACAGGGGCTATCGGTTTCTTC.

This sequence joins TRBV19 and TRBJ2-1, with a tentative D call TRBD1 (5 bases). Trimming stripped 4 bases from V and 4 bases from J, with 14 bases between. CDR3 size: 15 residues. CDR1 is LNHDA and CDR2 is SQIVND in the germline V gene (reference sequence). CDR3 residues: CASSRPSTVYNEQFF. Written as DNA, the CDR3 is TGTGCCAGTAGTAGACCCTCGACAGTATACAATGAGCAGTTCTTC.

V usage is TRBV2 and J usage is TRBJ2-1; TRBD2 aligns across 7 bases. Germline assignment: CDR1 SNHLY and CDR2 FYNNEI. There are 18 residues in the CDR3. With V trimmed by 7 bases and J by 0 bases, 15 bases remained unmatched. The CDR3 reads CASIPRPSSGHSYNEQFF. The CDR3, as DNA: TGTGCCAGCATCCCGAGACCATCTAGCGGACACTCCTACAATGAGCAGTTCTTC.

The chain employs TRBV18 and TRBJ1-1; TRBD1 matches at 10 bases. Per germline, CDR1 KGHSH and CDR2 LQKENI. Trimming at V came to 3 bases and at J to 1 base, leaving 11 bases not matched to a gene. This CDR3 comprises 18 residues. CDR3 sequence reads: CASSPYSPGQGWNTEAFF. The CDR3 DNA reads as TGTGCCAGCTCACCCTATTCTCCGGGACAGGGGTGGAACACTGAAGCTTTCTTT.

The chain carries TRBV7-9 and TRBJ2-1, with TRBD1 as a possible D gene (6 bases). Trimming pared 5 bases from V and 5 bases from J, leaving 13 bases between. Germline V lookup: CDR1 SEHNR, CDR2 FQNEAQ (reference sequence). CDR3 size: 14 residues. CDR3 in amino acids: CASSREGGNNEQFF. The CDR3 bases are TGTGCCAGCAGCCGAGAAGGGGGAAACAATGAGCAGTTCTTC.

The chain is built from TRBV3-1 (or the pseudogene TRBV3-2) and TRBJ1-5; D perhaps matches TRBD1 (5 bases). V was pared by 3 bases and J by 2 bases, with 8 bases between. The CDR3 is 14 amino acids. Germline V gene lookup returns CDR1 LGHDT and CDR2 YNNKEL (reference sequence). Here the CDR3 DNA reads TGTGCCAGCAGCCAGGGGGGAGGCAATCAGCCCCAGCATTTT. Translation: CASSQGGGNQPQHF.

This clone came up a few times. CDR3: CATSRDNGENQPQHF. The CDR3 nucleotides are TGTGCCACCAGCAGAGATAACGGGGAAAATCAGCCCCAGCATTTT. The gene calls are TRBV15 and TRBJ1-5; D remains ambiguous. The germline CDR1 and CDR2 sequences are LNHNV and YYDKDF (reference sequence). Trimming cost V 0 bases and J 4 bases, with 10 bases left between them. This CDR3 has 15 residues.

The chain joins TRBV11-2 to TRBJ1-3; D is perhaps TRBD1 (6 bases). Trimming pared 5 bases from V and 0 bases from J, leaving 17 bases between. In germline, CDR1 is SGHAT, CDR2 FQNNGV. There are 17 residues in the CDR3. The CDR3 sequence is CASSPSGGYSSGNTIYF. CDR3 in DNA: TGTGCCAGCAGCCCGAGCGGGGGCTACTCCTCTGGAAACACCATATATTTT. Variable domain in full (rest from reference TRBV11-2 and TRBJ1-3): EAGVAQSPRYKIIEKRQSVAFWCNPISGHATLYWYQQILGQGPKLLIQFQNNGVVDDSQLPKDRFSAERLKGVDSTLKIQPAKLEDSAVYLCASSPSGGYSSGNTIYFGEGSWLTVV.